The rows below give T cell receptor beta chains drawn from one sample of a study of cytomegalovirus exposure and HLA in healthy donors. Clones were read by immunoSEQ multiplex PCR, and TCRdb kept only the in-frame ones, dropping some. Here the sample spans 95,000 to 150,000 clones, around 66% being singletons. Source material: PBMCs. All receptors come from a woman aged 40 to 50 in good health and CMV-seropositive. The CDR3 runs from the conserved cysteine through the conserved F or W. Each record gives: D gene, J gene, V gene, clone size, CDR3 protein, CDR3 DNA. D genes are given only for firm matches. Rows give clone size only sometimes, using once, few, many, or a class for an expanded clone.

d_call: -; j_call: TRBJ2-7; v_call: TRBV6-5; clone_size: -; cdr3_aa: CASSYGVSREQYF; cdr3_nt: TGTGCCAGCAGTTACGGAGTTTCACGCGAGCAGTACTTC
d_call: -; j_call: TRBJ2-3; v_call: TRBV1; clone_size: -; cdr3_aa: CTSSHEKTVGTDTQYF; cdr3_nt: TGCACCAGCAGCCACGAGAAGACAGTAGGCACAGATACGCAGTATTTT
d_call: -; j_call: TRBJ2-6; v_call: TRBV5-1; clone_size: few; cdr3_aa: CASRGAPTSGANVLTF; cdr3_nt: TGCGCCAGCAGGGGGGCCCCGACCTCTGGGGCCAACGTCCTGACTTTC
d_call: -; j_call: TRBJ2-5; v_call: TRBV6-1; clone_size: once; cdr3_aa: CASSPGHETQYF; cdr3_nt: TGTGCCAGCTCCCCGGGTCATGAGACCCAGTACTTC
d_call: -; j_call: TRBJ1-3; v_call: TRBV5-6; clone_size: few; cdr3_aa: CASSSQGMAGNTIYF; cdr3_nt: TGTGCCAGCAGCTCCCAGGGTATGGCGGGAAACACCATATATTTT
d_call: TRBD2; j_call: TRBJ2-3; v_call: TRBV5-1; clone_size: -; cdr3_aa: CASSPSGGWTDTQYF; cdr3_nt: TGCGCCAGCAGCCCTAGCGGGGGGTGGACAGATACGCAGTATTTT
d_call: -; j_call: TRBJ2-7; v_call: TRBV2; clone_size: -; cdr3_aa: CASKVTGTYEQYF; cdr3_nt: TGTGCCAGCAAAGTTACAGGGACCTACGAGCAGTACTTC
d_call: -; j_call: TRBJ2-3; v_call: TRBV6-6; clone_size: -; cdr3_aa: CASREGLSDADTQYF; cdr3_nt: TGTGCCAGCAGGGAGGGGTTGAGCGACGCAGATACGCAGTATTTT
d_call: -; j_call: TRBJ1-1; v_call: TRBV5-1; clone_size: few; cdr3_aa: CASSLGMGALMNTEAFF; cdr3_nt: TGCGCCAGCAGCTTGGGGATGGGGGCCCTCATGAACACTGAAGCTTTCTTT
d_call: TRBD1; j_call: TRBJ1-2; v_call: TRBV28; clone_size: few; cdr3_aa: CASSLDRAYYGYPF; cdr3_nt: TGTGCCAGCAGTTTAGACAGGGCCTACTATGGCTACCCCTTC
d_call: -; j_call: TRBJ2-3; v_call: TRBV28; clone_size: -; cdr3_aa: CASSQKSTDTQYF; cdr3_nt: TGTGCCAGCAGTCAAAAAAGCACAGATACGCAGTATTTT
d_call: -; j_call: TRBJ2-1; v_call: TRBV6-5; clone_size: -; cdr3_aa: CASSRDTSYNEQFF; cdr3_nt: TGTGCCAGCAGCAGAGACACCTCCTACAATGAGCAGTTCTTC
d_call: -; j_call: TRBJ2-3; v_call: TRBV6-1; clone_size: -; cdr3_aa: CASSVSASTDTQYF; cdr3_nt: TGTGCCAGCAGTGTTAGTGCTAGCACAGATACGCAGTATTTT
d_call: TRBD2; j_call: TRBJ2-1; v_call: TRBV5-6; clone_size: once; cdr3_aa: CASSYGLAGYNEQFF; cdr3_nt: TGTGCCAGCAGCTACGGACTAGCGGGATACAATGAGCAGTTCTTC
d_call: -; j_call: TRBJ1-2; v_call: TRBV5-1; clone_size: -; cdr3_aa: CASSLGHEGGGYPF; cdr3_nt: TGCGCCAGCAGCTTGGGACATGAGGGCGGTGGCTACCCCTTC
d_call: -; j_call: TRBJ1-1; v_call: TRBV4-1; clone_size: -; cdr3_aa: CASSQDHAIGATEAFF; cdr3_nt: TGCGCCAGCAGCCAAGATCATGCGATAGGGGCCACTGAAGCTTTCTTT
d_call: -; j_call: TRBJ2-5; v_call: TRBV7-3; clone_size: -; cdr3_aa: CASSSRQSETQYF; cdr3_nt: TGTGCCAGCAGCTCCCGACAGAGCGAGACCCAGTACTTC
d_call: TRBD1; j_call: TRBJ2-5; v_call: TRBV19; clone_size: -; cdr3_aa: CASSIEGQGAGETQYF; cdr3_nt: TGTGCCAGTAGTATCGAAGGCCAGGGGGCCGGTGAGACCCAGTACTTC
d_call: TRBD1; j_call: TRBJ1-4; v_call: TRBV9; clone_size: -; cdr3_aa: CASSAGDRLNEKLFF; cdr3_nt: TGTGCCAGCAGCGCGGGGGACAGGCTCAATGAAAAACTGTTTTTT
d_call: -; j_call: TRBJ1-2; v_call: TRBV30; clone_size: -; cdr3_aa: CAWSGGAYTF; cdr3_nt: TGTGCCTGGAGCGGGGGGGCTTACACCTTC
d_call: -; j_call: TRBJ2-5; v_call: TRBV5-1; clone_size: -; cdr3_aa: CASRLTNRDGETQYF; cdr3_nt: TGCGCCAGCAGACTGACAAACAGGGATGGAGAGACCCAGTACTTC
d_call: -; j_call: TRBJ1-1; v_call: TRBV18; clone_size: -; cdr3_aa: CASSPPTATALNTEAFF; cdr3_nt: TGTGCCAGCTCACCCCCTACTGCGACAGCTTTGAACACTGAAGCTTTCTTT
d_call: -; j_call: TRBJ1-1; v_call: TRBV11-2; clone_size: -; cdr3_aa: CASSLVDTRNTEAFF; cdr3_nt: TGTGCCAGCAGCTTAGTTGACACCAGGAACACTGAAGCTTTCTTT
d_call: TRBD1; j_call: TRBJ1-1; v_call: TRBV2; clone_size: -; cdr3_aa: CASSEEAGGNTEAFF; cdr3_nt: TGTGCCAGCAGTGAAGAGGCAGGGGGGAACACTGAAGCTTTCTTT
d_call: -; j_call: TRBJ2-3; v_call: TRBV5-1; clone_size: -; cdr3_aa: CASSLVRDLWTDTQYF; cdr3_nt: TGCGCCAGCAGCTTGGTGAGGGATCTTTGGACAGATACGCAGTATTTT
d_call: -; j_call: TRBJ1-2; v_call: TRBV14; clone_size: -; cdr3_aa: CASSPKAGSGYTF; cdr3_nt: TGTGCCAGCAGCCCGAAGGCGGGGAGCGGCTACACCTTC
d_call: TRBD1; j_call: TRBJ1-5; v_call: TRBV19; clone_size: few; cdr3_aa: CASTLTGDLGQPQHF; cdr3_nt: TGTGCCAGTACCTTGACAGGGGATCTGGGACAGCCCCAGCATTTT
d_call: -; j_call: TRBJ2-7; v_call: TRBV7-8; clone_size: -; cdr3_aa: CASSWGSGRGLGYEQYF; cdr3_nt: TGTGCCAGCAGCTGGGGTTCGGGGCGGGGTTTGGGATACGAGCAGTACTTC
d_call: TRBD2; j_call: TRBJ2-5; v_call: TRBV7-6; clone_size: -; cdr3_aa: CASSLVGGGLAGQETQYF; cdr3_nt: TGTGCCAGCAGCTTAGTAGGGGGGGGTCTAGCGGGCCAAGAGACCCAGTACTTC
d_call: -; j_call: TRBJ1-1; v_call: TRBV19; clone_size: few; cdr3_aa: CASSIPGATEAFF; cdr3_nt: TGTGCCAGTAGTATACCAGGGGCGACTGAAGCTTTCTTT
d_call: -; j_call: TRBJ2-5; v_call: TRBV11-3; clone_size: -; cdr3_aa: CASTFGETQYF; cdr3_nt: TGTGCCAGCACGTTCGGAGAGACCCAGTACTTC